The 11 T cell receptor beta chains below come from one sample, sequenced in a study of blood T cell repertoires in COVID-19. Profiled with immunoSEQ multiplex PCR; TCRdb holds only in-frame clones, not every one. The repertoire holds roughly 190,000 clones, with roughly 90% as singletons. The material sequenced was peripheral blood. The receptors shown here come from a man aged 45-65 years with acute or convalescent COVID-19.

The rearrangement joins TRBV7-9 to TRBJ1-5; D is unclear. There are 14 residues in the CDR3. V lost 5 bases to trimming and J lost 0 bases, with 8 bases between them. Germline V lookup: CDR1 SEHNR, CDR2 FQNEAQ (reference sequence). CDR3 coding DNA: TGTGCCAGCAGCAATGACATTAGCAATCAGCCCCAGCATTTT. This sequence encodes CASSNDISNQPQHF.

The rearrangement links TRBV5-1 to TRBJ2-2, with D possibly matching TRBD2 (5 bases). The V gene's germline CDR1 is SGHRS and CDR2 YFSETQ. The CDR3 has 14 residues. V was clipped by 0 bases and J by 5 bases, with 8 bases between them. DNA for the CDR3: TGCGCCAGCAGCTTGGCAGCGGCGACCGGGGAGCTGTTTTTT. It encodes CASSLAAATGELFF.

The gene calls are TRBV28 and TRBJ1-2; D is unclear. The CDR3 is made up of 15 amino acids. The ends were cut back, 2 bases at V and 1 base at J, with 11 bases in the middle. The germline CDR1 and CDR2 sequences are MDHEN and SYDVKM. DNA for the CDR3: TGTGCCAGCAGTTTAGTTTTAGACTATAACTATGGCTACACCTTC. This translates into CASSLVLDYNYGYTF.

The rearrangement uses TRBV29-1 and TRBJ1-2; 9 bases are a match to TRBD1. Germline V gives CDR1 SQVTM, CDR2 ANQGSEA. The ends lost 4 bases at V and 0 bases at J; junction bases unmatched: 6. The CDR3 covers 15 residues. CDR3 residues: CSVVIRQGANYGYTF. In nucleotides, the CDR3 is TGCAGCGTTGTAATAAGACAGGGGGCTAACTATGGCTACACCTTC.

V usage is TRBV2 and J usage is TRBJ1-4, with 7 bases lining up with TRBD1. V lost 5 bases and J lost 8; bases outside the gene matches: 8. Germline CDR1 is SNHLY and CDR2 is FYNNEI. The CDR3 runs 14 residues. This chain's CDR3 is CASSKDRSGEKLFF. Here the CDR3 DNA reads TGTGCCAGCAGTAAGGACAGGTCGGGGGAAAAACTGTTTTTT.

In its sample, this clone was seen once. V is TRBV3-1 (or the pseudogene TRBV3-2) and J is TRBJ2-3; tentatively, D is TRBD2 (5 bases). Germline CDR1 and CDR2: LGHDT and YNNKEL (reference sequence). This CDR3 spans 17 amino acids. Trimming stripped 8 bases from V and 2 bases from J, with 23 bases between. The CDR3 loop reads CASSRSGVAPTTDTQYF. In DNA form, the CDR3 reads TGTGCCAGCTCCCGCAGTGGAGTAGCGCCGACCACAGATACGCAGTATTTT.

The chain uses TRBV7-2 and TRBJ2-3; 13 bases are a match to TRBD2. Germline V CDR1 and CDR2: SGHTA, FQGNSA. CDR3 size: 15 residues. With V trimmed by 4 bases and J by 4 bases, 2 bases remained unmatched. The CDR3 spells CASSWTSGSADTQYF. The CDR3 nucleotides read TGTGCCAGCAGCTGGACTAGCGGGAGCGCAGATACGCAGTATTTT.

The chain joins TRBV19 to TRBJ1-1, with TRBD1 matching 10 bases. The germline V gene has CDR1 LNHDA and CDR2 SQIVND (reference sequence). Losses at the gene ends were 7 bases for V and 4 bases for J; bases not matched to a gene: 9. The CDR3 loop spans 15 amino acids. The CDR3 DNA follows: TGTGCCAGTAATGCGAGACAGGGGGCGCTCACTGAAGCTTTCTTT. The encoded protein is CASNARQGALTEAFF.

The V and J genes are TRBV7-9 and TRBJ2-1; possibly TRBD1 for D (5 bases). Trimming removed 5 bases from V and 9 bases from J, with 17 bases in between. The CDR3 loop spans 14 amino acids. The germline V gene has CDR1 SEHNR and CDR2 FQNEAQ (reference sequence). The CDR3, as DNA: TGTGCCAGCAGCCAAGGGGATTACGGTACTGAGCAGTTCTTC. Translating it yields CASSQGDYGTEQFF.

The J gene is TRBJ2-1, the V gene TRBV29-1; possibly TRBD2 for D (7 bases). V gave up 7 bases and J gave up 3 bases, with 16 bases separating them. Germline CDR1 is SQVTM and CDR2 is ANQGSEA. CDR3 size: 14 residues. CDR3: CSGRGGLNYNEQFF. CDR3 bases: TGCAGCGGACGCGGGGGCCTTAACTACAATGAGCAGTTCTTC.

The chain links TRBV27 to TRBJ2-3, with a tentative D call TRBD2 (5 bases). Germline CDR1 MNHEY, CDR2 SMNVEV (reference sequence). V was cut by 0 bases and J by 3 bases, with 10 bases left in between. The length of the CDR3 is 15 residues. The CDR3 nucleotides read TGTGCCAGCAGTTTATCGAGGGTGTCGACAGATACGCAGTATTTT. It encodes CASSLSRVSTDTQYF.